The 5 T cell receptor beta chains below come from one sample, sequenced in a study of shared clonotypes between healthy human individuals. Sequencing was performed with immunoSEQ multiplex PCR; in TCRdb, only in-frame clones are kept and a portion is missing. The table lists roughly 2.5 million clones, roughly 92% of them singletons. Sequencing was carried out using naive CD4+ T cells sorted from blood. Indicated subset: CD45RA+ positively selected. These receptors were obtained from a man aged 18 to 30 in good health.

The rearrangement uses TRBV29-1 and TRBJ2-5; D call uncertain. The CDR3 covers 12 residues. Germline CDR1 and CDR2: SQVTM and ANQGSEA. Trimming left V 0 bases short and J 4 bases short, with 6 bases between. The CDR3 spells CSVEEWGETQYF. The CDR3, as DNA: TGCAGCGTTGAAGAGTGGGGAGAGACCCAGTACTTC.

The J gene is TRBJ1-4, the V gene TRBV2; D call uncertain. Deletions cut 2 bases from V and 5 bases from J, with 12 bases between. The CDR3 has 15 residues. Germline-derived CDR1 and CDR2 are SNHLY and FYNNEI. The CDR3 DNA reads TGTGCCAGCAGTGAAAGAGGTCAGAACAATGAAAAACTGTTTTTT. This encodes CASSERGQNNEKLFF.

The chain combines TRBV6-5 with TRBJ2-5; D gene ambiguous. With 6 bases removed from V and 0 bases from J, the gap between germline ends came to 5 bases. Germline CDR1 reads MNHEY; CDR2 reads SVGAGI. The CDR3 consists of 12 residues. CDR3 bases: TGTGCCAGCAGCAGGTACCAAGAGACCCAGTACTTC. Its protein product is CASSRYQETQYF.

V usage is TRBV6-5 and J usage is TRBJ1-1; 8 nucleotides align to TRBD1. The V gene end was trimmed by 10 bases and the J gene end by 3 bases; junction bases not matched to a gene: 13. Germline-derived CDR1 and CDR2 are MNHEY and SVGAGI. The CDR3 is 15 amino acids. CDR3 amino acids: CATGGQALGDTEAFF. In nucleotides, the CDR3 is TGTGCCACAGGGGGACAGGCCCTAGGGGACACTGAAGCTTTCTTT.

The V and J genes are TRBV21-1 and TRBJ2-2; the DNA was not compared with TRBD1, the D call given in the table. TRBV21-1 represents a pseudogene. CDR3 length: 20 residues. In DNA form, the CDR3 reads TGTGCCAGCAGCAAAGCGCGAGGACAGGGGCCGATTAGGAACACCGGGGAGCTGTTTTTT. Translating it yields CASSKARGQGPIRNTGELFF.